Each of the 6 T cell receptor beta chains below was sequenced from the same sample in a study of T cells in localized non-small cell lung cancer. TCRdb's table, derived via immunoSEQ multiplex PCR, lists solely in-frame clones and lacks some. This sample has about 2,600 clones, with around a third found just once. The material was lung tumor tissue, obtained before any cancer treatment. These receptor sequences come from a man between 35 and 75 years old with stage I lung adenocarcinoma.

This clone was detected only a few times. V is TRBV5-1 and J is TRBJ2-3; TRBD1 might be the D (6 bases). CDR1 SGHRS and CDR2 YFSETQ come from the germline V gene. This CDR3 contains 16 residues. The V end lost 4 bases, the J end lost 3 bases, and 18 bases lay between the germline ends. In nucleotides, the CDR3 is TGCGCCAGCAGCCCCCTGACAGGCTCCCCAACAGATACGCAGTATTTT. As protein: CASSPLTGSPTDTQYF.

This chain connects TRBV29-1 to TRBJ1-1, with 11 bases aligning to TRBD1. Germline CDR1 and CDR2: SQVTM and ANQGSEA. V dropped 5 bases and J dropped 0; count of bases not matched to a gene: 5. The CDR3 spans 15 residues. As DNA, the CDR3 is TGCAGCGTTTCCGGGGGACAGGGGGTGAACACTGAAGCTTTCTTT. Translated: CSVSGGQGVNTEAFF.

This clone was counted only a few times. This rearrangement joins TRBV6-8 to TRBJ1-1; D is undetermined. With 6 bases removed from V and 4 bases from J, the gap between germline ends came to 12 bases. Germline lookup yields CDR1 MNHGY and CDR2 SAAAGT. This CDR3 spans 13 amino acids. CDR3 in amino acids: CASSSGPATEAFF. CDR3 coding DNA: TGTGCCAGCAGCTCCGGGCCGGCCACTGAAGCTTTCTTT.

The chain joins TRBV30 to TRBJ2-5, with 8 bases fitting TRBD2. The CDR3 extends over 15 amino acids. V was pared by 3 bases and J by 5 bases, with 11 bases of the junction left unmatched. Germline CDR1 reads GTSNPN; CDR2 reads SVGIG (reference sequence). The CDR3 spells CAWRSPQRESETQYF. In DNA form, the CDR3 reads TGTGCCTGGAGGAGCCCCCAGCGGGAGAGTGAGACCCAGTACTTC.

The chain uses TRBV7-5 and TRBJ2-1; the table's D call TRBD2 went unverified against the DNA. TRBV7-5 is a known pseudogene. The CDR3 is 14 amino acids. The CDR3 reads CASVRPDLYNEQFF. DNA of the CDR3: TGTGCCAGCGTCCGCCCGGACTTGTACAATGAGCAGTTCTTC.

This clone was detected once. The chain carries TRBV19 and TRBJ2-5, with D perhaps matching TRBD1 (5 bases). The CDR3 is made up of 13 amino acids. The V gene's germline CDR1 is LNHDA and CDR2 SQIVND (reference sequence). V lost 5 bases and J lost 0, with 7 bases in between. CDR3 amino acids: CASSSGYQETQYF. The CDR3 nucleotides are TGTGCCAGTAGTTCAGGGTACCAAGAGACCCAGTACTTC.